This T cell receptor beta chain was found in a study of blood T cells in healthy people across ages. The CDR3 length is 17 residues. V was pared by 2 bases and J by 6 bases, with 10 bases of the junction left unmatched. CDR1 and CDR2 (germline): SGDLS, YYNGEE. Then a second PCR, running roughly 7 to 11 cycles, was carried out with a sample-barcoded 5' primer and a J-beta primer mix. TCRdb independently ran MiXCR on the 5' RACE reads; one entry per CDR3 protein. The table records 650,000 to 1,000,000 distinct CDR3 sequences, about 37% of them present only once. The sequenced material came from blood. V is TRBV9 and J is TRBJ2-1; 11 positions agree with TRBD2. This clonotype was obtained from a man between 18 and 35 years old in good health. As DNA, the CDR3 is TGTGCCAGCAGCGTGACTGTAGCGGGGGGGGATGGCAATGAGCAGTTCTTC. It encodes CASSVTVAGGDGNEQFF.